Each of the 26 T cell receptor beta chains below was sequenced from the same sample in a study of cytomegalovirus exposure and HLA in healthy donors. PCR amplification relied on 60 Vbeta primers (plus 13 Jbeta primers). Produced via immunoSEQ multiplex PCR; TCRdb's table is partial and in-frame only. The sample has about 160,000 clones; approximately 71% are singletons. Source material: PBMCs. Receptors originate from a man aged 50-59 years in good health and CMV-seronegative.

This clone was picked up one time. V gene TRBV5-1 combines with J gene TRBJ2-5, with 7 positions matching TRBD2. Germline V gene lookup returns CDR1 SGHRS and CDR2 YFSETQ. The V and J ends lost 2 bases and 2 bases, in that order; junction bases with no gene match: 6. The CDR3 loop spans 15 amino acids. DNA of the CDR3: TGCGCCAGCAGCTTCACCGGGGGGTGGCAAGAGACCCAGTACTTC. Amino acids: CASSFTGGWQETQYF.

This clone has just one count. The CDR3 is CASSLVHSGANVLTF. Here the CDR3 DNA reads TGTGCCAGCAGCTTAGTACACTCTGGGGCCAACGTCCTGACTTTC. The chain combines TRBV7-2 with TRBJ2-6, with unresolved D. Germline V lookup: CDR1 SGHTA, CDR2 FQGNSA. CDR3 size: 15 residues. Trimming removed 1 base at V and 0 bases at J, with 4 bases between.

The CDR3 nucleotides read TGTGCCAGCAGCATCCGTAGACGCCGGGGAGCTGTTTTT. Its protein is CASSIRRRRGAVF. The chain is built from TRBV21-1 and TRBJ2-2; the table's D gene call, TRBD2, was not cross checked with the DNA. TRBV21-1 is recorded as a pseudogene. The CDR3 is 13 amino acids.

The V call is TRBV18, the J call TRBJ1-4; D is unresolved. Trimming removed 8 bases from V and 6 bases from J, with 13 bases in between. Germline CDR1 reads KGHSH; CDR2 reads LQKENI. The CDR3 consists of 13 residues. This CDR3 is CASQPGDYEKLFF. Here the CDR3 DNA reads TGTGCCAGCCAGCCCGGGGATTATGAAAAACTGTTTTTT. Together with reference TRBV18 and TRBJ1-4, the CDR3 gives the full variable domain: NAGVMQNPRHLVRRRGQEARLRCSPMKGHSHVYWYRQLPEEGLKFMVYLQKENIIDESGMPKERFSAEFPKEGPSILRIQQVVRGDSAAYFCASQPGDYEKLFFGSGTQLSVL.

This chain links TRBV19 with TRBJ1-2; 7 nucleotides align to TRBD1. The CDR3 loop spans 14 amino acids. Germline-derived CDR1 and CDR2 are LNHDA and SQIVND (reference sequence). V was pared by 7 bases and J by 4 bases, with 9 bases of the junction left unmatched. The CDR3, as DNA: TGTGCCAGTACCGCAGGGGGTGCGGGCTATGGCTACACCTTC. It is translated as CASTAGGAGYGYTF.

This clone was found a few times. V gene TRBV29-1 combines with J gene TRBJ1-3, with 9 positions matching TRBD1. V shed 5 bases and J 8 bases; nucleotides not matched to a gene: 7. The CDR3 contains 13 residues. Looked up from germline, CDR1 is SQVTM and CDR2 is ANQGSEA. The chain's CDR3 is CSVQGTGIDTIYF. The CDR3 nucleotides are TGCAGCGTTCAAGGGACAGGGATAGACACCATATATTTT.

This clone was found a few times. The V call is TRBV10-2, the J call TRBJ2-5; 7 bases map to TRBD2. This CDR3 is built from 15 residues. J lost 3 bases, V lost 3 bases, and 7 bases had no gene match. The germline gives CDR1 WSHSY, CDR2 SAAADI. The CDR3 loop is CASSEGGGGKETQYF. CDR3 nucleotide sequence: TGCGCCAGCAGTGAAGGTGGGGGGGGGAAAGAGACCCAGTACTTC.

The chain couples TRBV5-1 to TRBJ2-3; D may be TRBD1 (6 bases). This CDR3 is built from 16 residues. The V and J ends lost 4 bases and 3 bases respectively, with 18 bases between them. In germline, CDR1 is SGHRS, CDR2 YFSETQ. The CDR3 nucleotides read TGCGCCAGCAGCCCCCAACGCGACAGGAGGACAGATACGCAGTATTTT. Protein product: CASSPQRDRRTDTQYF.

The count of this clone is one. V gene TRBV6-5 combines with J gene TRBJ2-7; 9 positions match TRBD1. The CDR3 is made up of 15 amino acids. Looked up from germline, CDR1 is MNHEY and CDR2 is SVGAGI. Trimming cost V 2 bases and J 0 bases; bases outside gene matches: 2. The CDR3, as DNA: TGTGCCAGCAGTTACATGGACAGGGGCTCCTACGAGCAGTACTTC. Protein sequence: CASSYMDRGSYEQYF.

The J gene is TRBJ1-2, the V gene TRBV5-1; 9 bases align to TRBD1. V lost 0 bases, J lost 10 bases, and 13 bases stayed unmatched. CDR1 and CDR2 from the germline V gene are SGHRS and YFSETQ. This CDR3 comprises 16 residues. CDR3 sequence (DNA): TGCGCCAGCAGCTTGGGGCGAATCGCGACAGGGGGTGACTACACCTTC. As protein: CASSLGRIATGGDYTF.

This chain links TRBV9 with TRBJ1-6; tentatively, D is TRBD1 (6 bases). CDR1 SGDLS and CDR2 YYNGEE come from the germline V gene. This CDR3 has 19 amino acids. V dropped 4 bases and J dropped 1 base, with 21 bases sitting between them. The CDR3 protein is CASSPSRGGAISYNSPLHF. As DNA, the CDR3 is TGTGCCAGCAGCCCCAGCCGGGGGGGGGCAATTTCCTATAATTCACCCCTCCACTTT. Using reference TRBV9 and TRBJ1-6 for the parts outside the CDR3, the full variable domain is DSGVTQTPKHLITATGQRVTLRCSPRSGDLSVYWYQQSLDQGLQFLIQYYNGEERAKGNILERFSAQQFPDLHSELNLSSLELGDSALYFCASSPSRGGAISYNSPLHFGNGTRLTVT.

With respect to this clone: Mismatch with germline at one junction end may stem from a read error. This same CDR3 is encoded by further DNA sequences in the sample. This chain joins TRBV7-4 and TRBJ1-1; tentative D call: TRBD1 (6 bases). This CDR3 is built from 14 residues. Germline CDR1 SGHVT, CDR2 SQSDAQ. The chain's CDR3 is CASSLGQKNTEAFF. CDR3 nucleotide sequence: TGTGCCAGTAGCTTAGGACAGAAGAACACTGAAGCTTTCTTT. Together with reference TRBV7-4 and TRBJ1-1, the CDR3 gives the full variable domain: GAGVSQSPRYKVAKRGRDVALRCDSISGHVTLYWYRQTLGQGSEVLTYSQSDAQRDKSGRPSGRFSAERPERSVSTLKIQRTEQGDSAVYLCASSLGQKNTEAFFGQGTRLTVV.

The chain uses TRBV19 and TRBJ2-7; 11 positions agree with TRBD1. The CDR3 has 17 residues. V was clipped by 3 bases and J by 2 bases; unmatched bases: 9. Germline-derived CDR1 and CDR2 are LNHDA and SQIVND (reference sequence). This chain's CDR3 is CASSMSGQGVLTYEQYF. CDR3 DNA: TGTGCCAGTAGTATGTCGGGACAGGGGGTGTTGACCTACGAGCAGTACTTC.

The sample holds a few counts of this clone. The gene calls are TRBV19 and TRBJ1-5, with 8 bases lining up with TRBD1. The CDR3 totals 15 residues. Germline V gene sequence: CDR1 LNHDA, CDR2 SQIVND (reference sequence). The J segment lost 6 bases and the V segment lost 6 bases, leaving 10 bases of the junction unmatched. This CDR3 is CASSLWGTGGQPQHF. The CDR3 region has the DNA TGTGCCAGTAGCCTCTGGGGGACAGGAGGTCAGCCCCAGCATTTT.

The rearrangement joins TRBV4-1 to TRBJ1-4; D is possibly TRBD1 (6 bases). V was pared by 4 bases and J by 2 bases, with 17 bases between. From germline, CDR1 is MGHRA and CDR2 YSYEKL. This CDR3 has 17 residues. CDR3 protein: CASSPDRPGGTNEKLFF. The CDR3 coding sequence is TGCGCCAGCAGCCCTGACAGGCCCGGGGGGACTAATGAAAAACTGTTTTTT.

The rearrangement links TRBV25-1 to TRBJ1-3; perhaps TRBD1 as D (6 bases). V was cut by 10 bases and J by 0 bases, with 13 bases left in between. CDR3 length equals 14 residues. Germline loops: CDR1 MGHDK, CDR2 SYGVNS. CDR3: CATEGHFSGNTIYF. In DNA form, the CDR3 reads TGTGCCACCGAGGGACATTTCTCTGGAAACACCATATATTTT.

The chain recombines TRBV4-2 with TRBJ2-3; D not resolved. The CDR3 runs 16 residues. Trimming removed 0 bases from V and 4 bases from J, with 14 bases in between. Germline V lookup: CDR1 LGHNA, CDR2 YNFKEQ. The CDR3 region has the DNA TGTGCCAGCAGCCAAGATCCAGACGCCAGGTCAGATACGCAGTATTTT. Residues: CASSQDPDARSDTQYF.

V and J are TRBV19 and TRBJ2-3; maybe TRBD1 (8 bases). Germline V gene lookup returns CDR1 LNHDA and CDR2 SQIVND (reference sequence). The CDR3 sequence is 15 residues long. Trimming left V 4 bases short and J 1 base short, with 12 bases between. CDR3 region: CASSNRGGGTDTQYF. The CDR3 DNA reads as TGTGCCAGTAGTAACAGGGGGGGAGGCACAGATACGCAGTATTTT. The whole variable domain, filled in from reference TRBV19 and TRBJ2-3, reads DGGITQSPKYLFRKEGQNVTLSCEQNLNHDAMYWYRQDPGQGLRLIYYSQIVNDFQKGDIAEGYSVSREKKESFPLTVTSAQKNPTAFYLCASSNRGGGTDTQYFGPGTRLTVL.

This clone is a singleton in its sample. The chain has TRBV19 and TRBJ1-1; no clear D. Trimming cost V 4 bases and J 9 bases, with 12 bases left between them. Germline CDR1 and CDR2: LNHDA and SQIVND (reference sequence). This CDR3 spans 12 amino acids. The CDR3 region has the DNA TGTGCCAGTAGTAGGGCAGTGGGTAAAGCTTTCTTT. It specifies CASSRAVGKAFF.

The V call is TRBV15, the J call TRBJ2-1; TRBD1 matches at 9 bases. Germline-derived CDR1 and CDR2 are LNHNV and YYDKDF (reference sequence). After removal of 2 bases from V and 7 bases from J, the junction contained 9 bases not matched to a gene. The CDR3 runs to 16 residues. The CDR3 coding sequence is TGTGCCACCAGCAGACTTCCCGGGACAGGGTTGAATGAGCAGTTCTTC. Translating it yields CATSRLPGTGLNEQFF.

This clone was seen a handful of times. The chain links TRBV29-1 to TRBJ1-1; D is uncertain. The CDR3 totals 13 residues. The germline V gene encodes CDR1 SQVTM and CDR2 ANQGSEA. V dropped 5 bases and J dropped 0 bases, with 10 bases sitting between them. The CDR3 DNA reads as TGCAGCGTTTTGGAGCTCATGAACACTGAAGCTTTCTTT. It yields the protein CSVLELMNTEAFF.

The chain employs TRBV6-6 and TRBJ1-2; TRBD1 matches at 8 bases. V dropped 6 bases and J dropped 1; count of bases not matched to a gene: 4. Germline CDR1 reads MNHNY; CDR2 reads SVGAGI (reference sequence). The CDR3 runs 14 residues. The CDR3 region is CASRVGQGNYGYTF. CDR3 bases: TGTGCCAGCAGGGTCGGACAGGGTAACTATGGCTACACCTTC.

The chain's CDR3 is CASSDETGGSSGANVLTF. The CDR3, as DNA: TGTGCCAGCAGTGATGAGACAGGGGGCAGCTCTGGGGCCAACGTCCTGACTTTC. The chain employs TRBV6-1 and TRBJ2-6, with TRBD1 matching over 10 bases. CDR3 length: 18 residues. V lost 3 bases and J lost 0; bases outside the gene matches: 5. Germline V gene sequence: CDR1 MNHNS, CDR2 SASEGT.

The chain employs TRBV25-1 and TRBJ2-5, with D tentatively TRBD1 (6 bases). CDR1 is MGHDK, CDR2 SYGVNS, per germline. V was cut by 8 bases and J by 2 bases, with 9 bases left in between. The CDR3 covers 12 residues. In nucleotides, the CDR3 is TGTGCCAGCCGGGACACACAAGAGACCCAGTACTTC. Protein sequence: CASRDTQETQYF.

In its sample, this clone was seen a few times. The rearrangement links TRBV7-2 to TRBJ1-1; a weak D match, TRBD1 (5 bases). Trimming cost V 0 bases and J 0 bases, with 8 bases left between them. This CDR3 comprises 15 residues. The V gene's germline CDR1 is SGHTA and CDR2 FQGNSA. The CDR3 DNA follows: TGTGCCAGCAGCTTAGCACAGGCCATGAACACTGAAGCTTTCTTT. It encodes CASSLAQAMNTEAFF.

CDR3 coding DNA: TGTGCCAGCAGAAGGGGTGGGGATAACTATGGCTACACCTTC. Translated: CASRRGGDNYGYTF. The chain carries TRBV27 and TRBJ1-2; TRBD1 might be the D (5 bases). This CDR3 has 14 amino acids. The germline V and J ends were trimmed by 6 bases and 1 base, with 12 bases remaining between them. Germline CDR1 and CDR2: MNHEY and SMNVEV (reference sequence).